The table lists the clone carrying this TCR beta chain with many counts. The antigen remains unidentified. The data stem from a study of early T cells in non-severe SARS-CoV-2 infection. Study-wide context: The study sequenced bulk RNA from unsorted whole blood, with chains unpaired. Study findings and constraints: VDJdb matching skewed toward anti-spike CD8 responses, missing private and CD4 specificities.

This CDR3 is 13 amino acids long. Germline values: CDR1 ENHRY, CDR2 SYGVKD. V was shortened by 1 base and J by 8 bases, with 9 bases between the two germline ends. The protocol attached unique molecular identifiers to individual cDNA molecules. TCRdb analysed the 5' RACE reads with MiXCR anew, one entry per CDR3 protein. Of 50,000 to 65,000 distinct CDR3 sequences listed, around 21% were seen once; the top ten hold 15% to 20%. The TCR was taken from an adult who was a healthcare worker with PCR-confirmed SARS-CoV-2 infection or an uninfected control (not recorded which). Material: whole blood, obtained at baseline. This chain uses TRBV10-3 with TRBJ2-1; D is unclear. Here the CDR3 reads CAISEFAEDEQFF. CDR3 coding DNA: TGTGCCATCAGTGAGTTTGCCGAGGATGAGCAGTTCTTC.